This entry concerns a single T cell receptor (beta chain). Using its own MiXCR run on the 5' RACE reads, TCRdb lists one record per CDR3 protein. The profile shows 300,000 to 350,000 distinct CDR3 sequences, 8% to 9.5% of them singletons. This sample was included in a study of T cells after yellow fever vaccination. With 4 bases clipped from V and 7 bases from J, the junction kept 9 bases outside the gene matches. The CDR3 consists of 14 residues. Germline V CDR1 and CDR2: ENHRY, SYGVKD. The source was PBMCs, collected 35 to 50 days after the first yellow fever vaccination. This sequence joins TRBV10-3 and TRBJ2-7; 8 bases agree with TRBD1. This clonotype originated in a man between 18 and 29 years old who received the YFV17D yellow fever vaccine. CDR3 sequence reads: CAISGNRGTGEQYF. In DNA, the CDR3 is TGTGCCATCAGTGGCAACAGGGGGACGGGGGAGCAGTACTTC.